The entry below describes one TCR beta chain. The antigen is not known. Trimming shortened V by 0 bases and J by 4 bases, and 7 bases separated the two germline ends. Germline CDR1 is MNHEY and CDR2 is SMNVEV (reference sequence). This CDR3 spans 15 amino acids. Sequencing was performed with immunoSEQ multiplex PCR; in TCRdb, only in-frame clones are kept and a portion is missing. The sample lists about 86,000 clones, around 85% seen once, with 2% to 2.5% in the top ten. Time point meaning: week 23, last vaccination. Doses consisted of 300 ug of mutant IDH1 20-mer peptide each, paired with topical imiquimod. This record belongs to a study of a mutant IDH1 vaccine in newly diagnosed glioma.

The receptor was derived from a man aged 25 to 45 with glioma. Some clones in this sample may be carry-over from other donors' samples. The sequencing used PBMCs, collected from a glioma patient whose treatment included an IDH1 peptide vaccine. The chain links TRBV27 to TRBJ2-6; D gene ambiguous. In nucleotides, the CDR3 is TGTGCCAGCAGTTTATCCCTAGAGGGGGCCAACGTCCTGACTTTC. Its protein is CASSLSLEGANVLTF.